The 25 T cell receptor beta chains below all came from one sample that was sequenced in a study of blood T cell repertoires in COVID-19. The method was immunoSEQ multiplex PCR; TCRdb's version includes in-frame clones alone and lacks a portion of them. The sample lists 200,000 to 300,000 clones; around four fifths were seen once. The source material was peripheral blood. These receptor sequences come from a man between 45 and 60 years old with acute or convalescent COVID-19.

This clone has more than one count but fewer than ten. The chain has TRBV11-2 and TRBJ2-7; 10 positions agree with TRBD2. Trimming took 2 bases from V and 3 from J; bases not matched to a gene: 7. CDR1 SGHAT and CDR2 FQNNGV come from the germline V gene. The CDR3 totals 16 residues. In nucleotides, the CDR3 is TGTGCCAGCAGCTTAATCATAGCGGGAGGTGGCTACGAGCAGTACTTC. This translates into CASSLIIAGGGYEQYF.

The chain carries TRBV21-1 and TRBJ1-5. TRBV21-1 is annotated as a pseudogene. The CDR3 consists of 14 residues. For the CDR3, the DNA is TGTGCCAGCGTGCTGGGGGGGCGCAATCAGCCCCAGCATTTT. Its translation is CASVLGGRNQPQHF.

V usage is TRBV5-8 and J usage is TRBJ1-5, with D unclear. CDR3 length equals 16 residues. Germline lookup yields CDR1 SGHTS and CDR2 YDEGEE. Trimming cost V 0 bases and J 2 bases, with 12 bases left between them. The chain's CDR3 is CASSLDVGGGNQPQHF. The CDR3 DNA sequence: TGTGCCAGCAGCTTGGACGTCGGAGGTGGCAATCAGCCCCAGCATTTT.

This chain connects TRBV5-5 to TRBJ1-3; 7 nucleotides line up with TRBD1. The V and J ends lost 6 bases and 7 bases, in that order; junction bases with no gene match: 7. The CDR3 is 13 residues long. Germline CDR1 is SGHKS and CDR2 is YYEKEE (reference sequence). CDR3: CASTLTGLNTIYF. The CDR3 DNA follows: TGTGCCAGCACCCTGACAGGGCTGAACACCATATATTTT.

Note on this clone: A clone one base away is much larger, so this may be a read error. Other DNA sequences in this specimen translate into the identical CDR3. This chain uses TRBV18 with TRBJ2-7; D perhaps matches TRBD2 (5 bases). Germline values: CDR1 KGHSH, CDR2 LQKENI. V lost 3 bases, J lost 0 bases, and 6 bases lay in between. The CDR3 runs 13 residues. The CDR3: CASSPGSSYEQYF. As DNA, the CDR3 is TGTGCCAGCTCACCGGGGAGCTCCTACGAGCAGTACTTC.

The chain joins TRBV24-1 to TRBJ2-1; D uncertain. The ends were cut back, 2 bases at V and 0 bases at J, with 10 bases in the middle. Germline V gives CDR1 KGHDR, CDR2 SFDVKD. The CDR3 sequence is 16 residues long. The CDR3 bases are TGTGCCACCAGTGATTCGACTCCTAGCTCCTACAATGAGCAGTTCTTC. Its protein product is CATSDSTPSSYNEQFF.

The CDR3 DNA is TGTGCCAGCAGCTTAGACGGGTTTCGGAACAATGAGCAGTTCTTC. Amino acid sequence: CASSLDGFRNNEQFF. The chain uses TRBV7-8 and TRBJ2-1, with D unclear. V dropped 1 base and J dropped 5 bases, with 12 bases sitting between them. Germline V gene lookup returns CDR1 SGHVS and CDR2 FQNEAQ. This CDR3 is built from 15 residues.

The V gene is TRBV5-1, the J gene TRBJ1-3; D is possibly TRBD1 (6 bases). This CDR3 has 16 residues. CDR1 is SGHRS, CDR2 YFSETQ, per germline. V was trimmed by 2 bases and J by 2 bases, leaving 14 bases between them. The CDR3 reads CASSLRTAMTGNTIYF. In DNA form, the CDR3 reads TGCGCCAGCAGCTTAAGGACAGCAATGACTGGAAACACCATATATTTT.

The gene calls are TRBV5-4 and TRBJ1-4; 8 bases line up with TRBD1. From germline, CDR1 is SGHNT and CDR2 YYREEE (reference sequence). The CDR3 sequence is 16 residues long. The junction had 12 bases not matched to a gene; V was cut back by 3 bases and J by 8 bases. The CDR3 region is CASSSGGHRGGEKLFF. DNA for the CDR3: TGTGCCAGCAGCTCAGGGGGCCACAGGGGAGGAGAAAAACTGTTTTTT.

This chain links TRBV28 with TRBJ1-4; 7 bases agree with TRBD1. Germline V gene data show CDR1 as MDHEN and CDR2 as SYDVKM. The CDR3 has 17 amino acids. The junction had 10 bases not matched to a gene; V was cut back by 6 bases and J by 0 bases. This CDR3 reads CASSRDRVRATNEKLFF. The CDR3 DNA sequence: TGTGCCAGCAGCCGGGACAGAGTAAGAGCAACTAATGAAAAACTGTTTTTT.

The rearrangement links TRBV27 to TRBJ1-1, with D tentatively TRBD1 (5 bases). CDR1 is MNHEY and CDR2 is SMNVEV in the germline V gene (reference sequence). This CDR3 has 14 residues. The V end was cut by 3 bases, the J end by 1 base, with 9 bases between. The CDR3 sequence is CASSLLDTNTEAFF. The CDR3 DNA follows: TGTGCCAGCAGTTTGCTGGACACGAACACTGAAGCTTTCTTT.

The genes are TRBV6-5 and TRBJ2-2, with 10 bases matching TRBD1. V gave up 2 bases and J gave up 4 bases; unmatched junction bases: 4. Germline V CDR1 and CDR2: MNHEY, SVGAGI. The CDR3 runs to 16 residues. As DNA, the CDR3 is TGTGCCAGCAGTTACCCGGGACAGGGGTTCACCGGGGAGCTGTTTTTT. Protein: CASSYPGQGFTGELFF.

This clone was seen more than once but under ten times. The chain couples TRBV9 to TRBJ2-2; 8 nucleotides match TRBD2. V was clipped by 2 bases and J by 1 base; unmatched bases: 1. Germline CDR1 reads SGDLS; CDR2 reads YYNGEE. The CDR3 consists of 15 residues. The CDR3 region has the DNA TGTGCCAGCAGCGTCCTAGCGGGGAACACCGGGGAGCTGTTTTTT. Amino acid sequence: CASSVLAGNTGELFF.

The genes are TRBV19 and TRBJ1-5, with 11 bases lining up with TRBD1. The V gene end was trimmed by 5 bases and the J gene end by 5 bases; junction bases not matched to a gene: 5. There are 15 residues in the CDR3. The germline V gene has CDR1 LNHDA and CDR2 SQIVND (reference sequence). CDR3 coding DNA: TGTGCCAGTAGTGATCGGACAGGGGGCGATCAGCCCCAGCATTTT. Residues: CASSDRTGGDQPQHF.

The V gene is TRBV14, the J gene TRBJ1-1; D is unresolved. Per the germline V gene, CDR1 is SGHDN and CDR2 is FVKESK. The CDR3 has 14 residues. V lost 4 bases to trimming and J lost 4 bases, with 13 bases between them. The CDR3 protein is CASSPQIRITEAFF. The DNA for the CDR3 is TGTGCCAGCAGCCCTCAAATCAGAATCACTGAAGCTTTCTTT.

The rearrangement links TRBV4-1 to TRBJ1-2, with 7 bases lining up with TRBD1. J was trimmed by 7 bases and V by 2 bases; bases with no gene match: 25. Per germline, CDR1 MGHRA and CDR2 YSYEKL. The CDR3 consists of 20 residues. Here the CDR3 reads CASSQILAGRGRPSLRGYTF. The CDR3 coding sequence is TGCGCCAGCAGCCAAATATTAGCTGGTAGGGGGCGGCCTTCCTTACGTGGCTACACCTTC.

This clone was seen a single time. The chain carries TRBV27 and TRBJ2-3, with D perhaps TRBD2 (6 bases). The CDR3 consists of 14 residues. V lost 3 bases and J lost 9, with 16 bases in between. CDR1 and CDR2 from the germline V gene are MNHEY and SMNVEV (reference sequence). The CDR3 is CASSLTVFGGTQYF. The CDR3 DNA reads as TGTGCCAGCAGTTTGACGGTGTTTGGGGGGACGCAGTATTTT.

V is TRBV19 and J is TRBJ1-3; 7 bases align to TRBD1. In germline, CDR1 is LNHDA, CDR2 SQIVND (reference sequence). The CDR3 consists of 14 residues. The V gene end was trimmed by 7 bases and the J gene end by 3 bases; junction bases not matched to a gene: 6. In DNA form, the CDR3 reads TGTGCCAGTACTCACAGGGGCTATGGAAACACCATATATTTT. Translation: CASTHRGYGNTIYF.

The chain couples TRBV10-3 to TRBJ1-2, with TRBD1 matching over 10 bases. Trimming cost V 0 bases and J 8 bases; bases outside gene matches: 3. The CDR3 is 14 amino acids. Germline lookup yields CDR1 ENHRY and CDR2 SYGVKD. This CDR3 is CAISESGTGDGYTF. Written as DNA, the CDR3 is TGTGCCATCAGTGAGTCCGGGACAGGGGACGGCTACACCTTC.

The rearrangement uses TRBV6-1 and TRBJ1-4; D not resolved. V was cut by 1 base and J by 0 bases, with 6 bases left in between. The CDR3 has 15 residues. Germline V gives CDR1 MNHNS, CDR2 SASEGT. The chain's CDR3 is CASSEEGATNEKLFF. The DNA of the CDR3 is TGTGCCAGCAGTGAAGAAGGAGCAACTAATGAAAAACTGTTTTTT.

This chain links TRBV24-1 with TRBJ2-1, with D possibly TRBD1 on 6 matching bases. Germline CDR1 and CDR2: KGHDR and SFDVKD. The V end lost 4 bases, the J end lost 6 bases, and 9 bases lay between the germline ends. The CDR3 extends over 13 amino acids. The CDR3 loop is CATSDGQPNEQFF. The CDR3 DNA sequence: TGTGCCACCAGTGACGGACAGCCCAATGAGCAGTTCTTC.

The chain recombines TRBV18 with TRBJ2-5; 10 bases line up with TRBD1. Germline trimming cut 3 bases from V and 8 bases from J; bases unmatched to any gene: 9. The CDR3 is 15 residues long. The germline gives CDR1 KGHSH, CDR2 LQKENI. CDR3 in DNA: TGTGCCAGCTCACCGCCGGGACAGGGGATAGGTACCCAGTACTTC. Translated, it gives CASSPPGQGIGTQYF.

J is TRBJ1-5 and V is TRBV6-5, with D perhaps matching TRBD1 (6 bases). Germline V gene lookup returns CDR1 MNHEY and CDR2 SVGAGI. With 6 bases removed from V and 6 bases from J, the gap between germline ends came to 12 bases. CDR3 length equals 13 residues. The CDR3: CASRSTGRQPQHF. The DNA of the CDR3 is TGTGCCAGCAGAAGCACAGGGCGTCAGCCCCAGCATTTT.

This chain uses TRBV6-5 with TRBJ1-5; 7 nucleotides agree with TRBD1. This CDR3 contains 13 residues. Trimming took 6 bases from V and 6 from J; bases not matched to a gene: 5. Germline values: CDR1 MNHEY, CDR2 SVGAGI. The CDR3 region is CASSPTGVQPQHF. For the CDR3, the DNA is TGTGCCAGCAGCCCAACAGGGGTTCAGCCCCAGCATTTT.

The chain's CDR3 is CASSLQGWGTEAFF. The DNA for the CDR3 is TGTGCCAGCAGCCTACAGGGTTGGGGCACTGAAGCTTTCTTT. The genes are TRBV3-1 (or the pseudogene TRBV3-2) and TRBJ1-1; a possible D gene is TRBD1 (6 bases). The germline CDR1 and CDR2 sequences are LGHDT and YNNKEL (reference sequence). The V end was cut by 4 bases, the J end by 4 bases, with 13 bases between. The CDR3 totals 14 residues.